Below are 12 T cell receptor beta chains sequenced from a single sample in a study of OX40 agonist ivuxolimab in advanced cancers. This table comes from immunoSEQ multiplex PCR, and its TCRdb copy is limited to in-frame clones, with some not included. The sample includes 50,000 to 65,000 clones, 87% seen only once; the top ten take over 1.5%. The input for sequencing was CD4+ or CD8+ T cells sorted from blood, taken in a trial of the OX40 agonist ivuxolimab. The receptors shown here come from an adult with an advanced solid tumor such as melanoma, head and neck, liver or kidney cancer.

The rearrangement joins TRBV28 to TRBJ2-3; a weak D match, TRBD2 (6 bases). V dropped 6 bases and J dropped 0 bases, with 10 bases sitting between them. The CDR3 is 14 amino acids. Germline assignment: CDR1 MDHEN and CDR2 SYDVKM. This CDR3 is CASRGGVSTDTQYF. The CDR3, as DNA: TGTGCCAGCAGGGGGGGAGTAAGCACAGATACGCAGTATTTT.

In the case of this clone: At one end the junction does not follow the germline gene, possibly because of a read error. The chain uses TRBV5-3 and TRBJ1-2; possible D gene TRBD1, 5 bases. Being an ORF, TRBV5-3 has a function that is uncertain. The CDR3 length is 13 residues. CDR3 protein: CASSLDSRYGYTF. The CDR3 DNA reads TGTGCCAGCAGCTTAGACAGTCGCTATGGCTACACCTTC.

The gene calls are TRBV27 and TRBJ1-4; D ambiguous. Germline assignment: CDR1 MNHEY and CDR2 SMNVEV (reference sequence). Trimming shortened V by 4 bases and J by 0 bases, and 12 bases separated the two germline ends. This CDR3 contains 16 residues. The CDR3: CASSSAPGATNEKLFF. CDR3 nucleotide sequence: TGTGCCAGCAGTTCAGCCCCAGGCGCAACTAATGAAAAACTGTTTTTT.

The chain carries TRBV4-2 and TRBJ1-3, with a tentative D call TRBD1 (6 bases). From germline, CDR1 is LGHNA and CDR2 YNFKEQ. V was pared by 2 bases and J by 2 bases, with 10 bases between. The CDR3 loop spans 15 amino acids. This CDR3 is CASSQPGAAGNTIYF. Here the CDR3 DNA reads TGTGCCAGCAGCCAACCAGGGGCGGCTGGAAACACCATATATTTT.

The chain is built from TRBV12-5 and TRBJ1-1; D ambiguous. This CDR3 spans 13 amino acids. With 1 base removed from V and 6 bases from J, the gap between germline ends came to 9 bases. CDR1 is LGHNT and CDR2 is FRNRAP in the germline V gene. This CDR3 reads CASGLGPLAEAFF. The CDR3 coding sequence is TGTGCTAGTGGTTTGGGGCCCCTGGCTGAAGCTTTCTTT.

The chain couples TRBV7-6 to TRBJ2-1; D unclear. Germline V gene lookup returns CDR1 SGHVS and CDR2 FNYEAQ. The CDR3 consists of 11 residues. The germline V and J ends were trimmed by 4 bases and 8 bases, with 6 bases remaining between them. CDR3 residues: CASSSAHEQFF. Written as DNA, the CDR3 is TGTGCCAGCAGCTCGGCGCATGAGCAGTTCTTC.

The rearrangement uses TRBV6-5 and TRBJ1-1; D not resolved. Trimming cost V 10 bases and J 5 bases, with 14 bases left between them. Germline CDR1 reads MNHEY; CDR2 reads SVGAGI. CDR3 length: 12 residues. CDR3 residues: CATLGERTEAFF. The CDR3 DNA reads TGTGCCACCCTCGGGGAGAGGACTGAAGCTTTCTTT.

CDR3 in DNA: TGTGCCTGGAGAGGAGGACTAGTGGGCACCGGGGAGCTGTTTTTT. Its translation: CAWRGGLVGTGELFF. The chain uses TRBV30 and TRBJ2-2; 7 nucleotides agree with TRBD2. The trim removed 3 bases at V and 4 bases at J, leaving 8 bases unmatched. Germline V gives CDR1 GTSNPN, CDR2 SVGIG (reference sequence). The CDR3 length is 15 residues.

The chain has TRBV6-1 and TRBJ2-1; 7 positions match TRBD1. There are 13 residues in the CDR3. CDR1 and CDR2 (germline): MNHNS, SASEGT. Trimming at V came to 6 bases and at J to 8 bases, leaving 7 bases not matched to a gene. The CDR3 DNA follows: TGTGCCAGCAGGGCGACAGGGACCCATGAGCAGTTCTTC. Translation gives CASRATGTHEQFF.

The chain joins TRBV6-5 to TRBJ1-1; D remains unclear. Trimming stripped 5 bases from V and 5 bases from J, with 15 bases between. Germline V lookup: CDR1 MNHEY, CDR2 SVGAGI. The CDR3 length is 14 residues. This CDR3 reads CASSEVDVGTEAFF. The CDR3 nucleotides are TGTGCCAGCAGTGAAGTTGACGTCGGGACTGAAGCTTTCTTT.

The chain links TRBV28 to TRBJ1-3, with D unresolved. The V end was cut by 5 bases, the J end by 3 bases, with 11 bases between. The V gene's germline CDR1 is MDHEN and CDR2 SYDVKM. The CDR3 runs 14 residues. Here the CDR3 DNA reads TGTGCCAGCAGTCCCGAGACCGTTGGAAACACCATATATTTT. Its protein product is CASSPETVGNTIYF.

The genes are TRBV7-9 and TRBJ2-5; 8 bases are a match to TRBD2. V lost 5 bases to trimming and J lost 1 base; unmatched junction nucleotides: 6. The CDR3 spans 15 residues. Germline CDR1 is SEHNR and CDR2 is FQNEAQ (reference sequence). The CDR3 nucleotides are TGTGCCAGCAGCATGAGCGGGAGAGGCCAAGAGACCCAGTACTTC. It codes for CASSMSGRGQETQYF.